What follows are 13 T cell receptor beta chains derived from one specimen sequenced in a study of T cells after posttransplantation cyclophosphamide. Repertoires were generated with immunoSEQ multiplex PCR, while TCRdb's copy carries only in-frame clones and drops some. The sample yields approximately 13,000 clones, without any singletons. Busulfan-fludarabine conditioning, marrow transplant, and cyclophosphamide on days +3 and +4 were administered. The material was PBMCs, obtained after allogeneic stem cell transplant with posttransplant cyclophosphamide. These receptors came from a female patient between 40 and 55 years old who received an allogeneic stem cell transplant from an unrelated donor, was CMV-positive, and had acute GVHD only. Some T cells may be provided by the graft donor.

This clone was found many times. The gene calls are TRBV5-1 and TRBJ1-5; D is undetermined. Trimming stripped 0 bases from V and 5 bases from J, with 6 bases between. The germline V gene has CDR1 SGHRS and CDR2 YFSETQ. The CDR3 length is 13 residues. CDR3 DNA sequence: TGCGCCAGCAGCTTGGTGCCAGATCAGCCCCAGCATTTT. Its protein product is CASSLVPDQPQHF. Filled out from reference TRBV5-1 and TRBJ1-5, the complete variable domain reads KAGVTQTPRYLIKTRGQQVTLSCSPISGHRSVSWYQQTPGQGLQFLFEYFSETQRNKGNFPGRFSGRQFSNSRSEMNVSTLELGDSALYLCASSLVPDQPQHFGDGTRLSIL.

There are many counts of this clone. The chain couples TRBV10-2 to TRBJ1-6; 7 positions match TRBD1. CDR3 length equals 21 residues. Germline V gene sequence: CDR1 WSHSY, CDR2 SAAADI. The J segment lost 4 bases and the V segment lost 2 bases, leaving 20 bases of the junction unmatched. The chain's CDR3 is CASSEPEDLMQGVGYNSPLHF. The DNA of the CDR3 is TGCGCCAGCAGTGAGCCCGAGGATCTTATGCAGGGGGTCGGATATAATTCACCCCTCCACTTT.

This clone has a count of ten or more. The chain combines TRBV19 with TRBJ1-1; a possible D gene is TRBD1 (6 bases). The CDR3 spans 13 residues. Trimming shortened V by 10 bases and J by 2 bases, and 14 bases separated the two germline ends. Germline CDR1 LNHDA, CDR2 SQIVND (reference sequence). The CDR3 protein is CATVEDRNTEAFF. CDR3 nucleotides: TGTGCCACCGTCGAGGACAGAAACACTGAAGCTTTCTTT.

This clone was seen many times. The gene calls are TRBV7-6 and TRBJ2-3; TRBD2 matches 13 bases. The J segment lost 3 bases and the V segment lost 4 bases, leaving 4 bases of the junction unmatched. The CDR3 has 16 amino acids. Germline lookup yields CDR1 SGHVS and CDR2 FNYEAQ. The CDR3 DNA is TGTGCCAGCAGCTCCCGGACTAGCGGGAGAACAGATACGCAGTATTTT. This translates into CASSSRTSGRTDTQYF.

This clone has ten or more counts. V and J are TRBV9 and TRBJ1-2; unclear D gene. Germline V CDR1 and CDR2: SGDLS, YYNGEE. This CDR3 spans 13 amino acids. V was pared by 1 base and J by 1 base, with 5 bases between. CDR3 DNA: TGTGCCAGCAGCGTAACGGGTAACTATGGCTACACCTTC. It is translated as CASSVTGNYGYTF.

This clone was seen many times. The V call is TRBV30, the J call TRBJ2-1; 13 positions agree with TRBD2. Germline CDR1 and CDR2: GTSNPN and SVGIG (reference sequence). This CDR3 is built from 18 residues. With 3 bases clipped from V and 6 bases from J, the junction kept 14 bases outside the gene matches. Written as DNA, the CDR3 is TGTGCCTGGAGGGGACTAGCGGGGAGAGGGTCGGCATTCAATGAGCAGTTCTTC. Translating gives CAWRGLAGRGSAFNEQFF.

There are a few counts of this clone. This chain uses TRBV7-9 with TRBJ2-3, with TRBD1 as a possible D gene (6 bases). The germline gives CDR1 SEHNR, CDR2 FQNEAQ (reference sequence). V lost 4 bases and J lost 4, with 15 bases in between. The CDR3 contains 15 residues. The CDR3 region has the DNA TGTGCCAGCAGCTACAGGGAAGGCAGGGCAGATACGCAGTATTTT. As protein: CASSYREGRADTQYF.

This clone was recorded many times. The rearrangement links TRBV2 to TRBJ1-5; no reliable D call. Germline CDR1 and CDR2: SNHLY and FYNNEI. The CDR3 runs to 13 residues. V lost 4 bases and J 7 bases, leaving 11 bases between the germline ends. CDR3 in amino acids: CASSAEGGQPQHF. The CDR3 DNA sequence: TGTGCCAGCAGTGCCGAGGGCGGGCAGCCCCAGCATTTT. The full variable domain, in which reference TRBV2 and TRBJ1-5 provide the parts outside the CDR3, is EPEVTQTPSHQVTQMGQEVILRCVPISNHLYFYWYRQILGQKVEFLVSFYNNEISEKSEIFDDQFSVERPDGSNFTLKIRSTKLEDSAMYFCASSAEGGQPQHFGDGTRLSIL.

This clone has only a few counts. CDR3 in amino acids: CASSPLRGRGETQYF. The DNA for the CDR3 is TGTGCCAGCAGTCCTCTCAGGGGGCGCGGGGAGACCCAGTACTTC. This chain links TRBV28 with TRBJ2-5, with 8 bases that match TRBD1. From germline, CDR1 is MDHEN and CDR2 SYDVKM. V shed 5 bases, J shed 5 bases, and the junction held 10 bases outside the gene matches. The CDR3 totals 15 residues.

This clone was recorded many times. CDR3 DNA sequence: TGCGCCAGCAGCCCGGTAGCGGGAGGGTCTGAGACCCAGTACTTC. It is translated as CASSPVAGGSETQYF. The J gene is TRBJ2-5, the V gene TRBV5-1; 11 bases line up with TRBD2. This CDR3 is 15 amino acids long. The J segment lost 5 bases and the V segment lost 4 bases, leaving 7 bases of the junction unmatched. CDR1 and CDR2 from the germline V gene are SGHRS and YFSETQ.

In its sample, this clone was seen many times. The gene calls are TRBV9 and TRBJ1-1; TRBD1 aligns across 9 bases. The CDR3 runs to 17 residues. The trim removed 0 bases at V and 6 bases at J, leaving 12 bases unmatched. The germline CDR1 and CDR2 sequences are SGDLS and YYNGEE. The CDR3 is CASSVADGRDRVAEAFF. The CDR3 nucleotides are TGTGCCAGCAGCGTAGCCGATGGCCGGGACAGGGTGGCTGAAGCTTTCTTT.

The gene calls are TRBV28 and TRBJ1-2, with D perhaps matching TRBD1 (6 bases). This CDR3 region has 12 residues. Germline CDR1 and CDR2: MDHEN and SYDVKM. Between the trimmed V and J ends, which lost 2 bases and 5 bases, there was a span of 6 bases. Here the CDR3 reads CASSLGQYGYTF. The DNA of the CDR3 is TGTGCCAGCAGTTTAGGACAGTATGGCTACACCTTC.

This clone was detected many times. This chain connects TRBV13 to TRBJ2-6, with 10 bases lining up with TRBD1. This CDR3 is 16 amino acids long. From germline, CDR1 is PRHDT and CDR2 FYEKMQ (reference sequence). Unmatched junction bases numbered 2, after V lost 4 bases and J lost 2 bases. Here the CDR3 reads CASSSGQGTGANVLTF. The CDR3 DNA sequence: TGTGCCAGCAGCTCGGGACAGGGGACTGGGGCCAACGTCCTGACTTTC. Drawing the rest from reference TRBV13 and TRBJ2-6, the complete variable domain is AAGVIQSPRHLIKEKRETATLKCYPIPRHDTVYWYQQGPGQDPQFLISFYEKMQSDKGSIPDRFSAQQFSDYHSELNMSSLELGDSALYFCASSSGQGTGANVLTFGAGSRLTVL.